These 13 T cell receptor beta chains came from one sample sequenced in a study of blood T cell repertoires in COVID-19. Libraries were prepared by immunoSEQ multiplex PCR; TCRdb keeps only in-frame clonotypes and omits some of them. Among 300,000 to 400,000 clones, about 89% were seen once, and the ten largest hold 2% to 2.5%. Sequencing was performed on peripheral blood. These receptors were obtained from a woman aged 55 to 70 with COVID-19, enrolled during active disease.

The V gene is TRBV6-5, the J gene TRBJ1-1; D unclear. This CDR3 spans 13 amino acids. CDR1 is MNHEY and CDR2 is SVGAGI in the germline V gene. V shed 6 bases and J shed 1 base, with 9 bases lying between them. The CDR3 reads CASSIEPNTEAFF. DNA for the CDR3: TGTGCCAGCAGCATAGAACCGAACACTGAAGCTTTCTTT.

The gene calls are TRBV30 and TRBJ2-3, with D maybe TRBD2 (5 bases). Deletions cut 0 bases from V and 2 bases from J, with 9 bases between. Germline lookup yields CDR1 GTSNPN and CDR2 SVGIG (reference sequence). This CDR3 has 14 residues. CDR3 sequence reads: CAWSVRLTTDTQYF. The CDR3 bases are TGTGCCTGGAGTGTGCGACTAACCACAGATACGCAGTATTTT.

The rearrangement joins TRBV10-3 to TRBJ1-2; D remains ambiguous. The V gene's germline CDR1 is ENHRY and CDR2 SYGVKD. Trimming took 8 bases from V and 2 from J, leaving 12 bases between them. The CDR3 length is 13 residues. The CDR3, as DNA: TGTGCCATCGGCCCCCGGGGAAACTATGGCTACACCTTC. Translated: CAIGPRGNYGYTF.

This clone has a single count. The chain has TRBV5-1 and TRBJ2-3, with D perhaps TRBD1 (8 bases). The length of the CDR3 is 14 residues. Looked up from germline, CDR1 is SGHRS and CDR2 is YFSETQ. The V gene lost 7 bases and the J gene lost 1 base, with 13 bases spanning the gap. CDR3 region: CASQGAGGTDTQYF. CDR3 in DNA: TGCGCCAGCCAGGGGGCGGGAGGCACAGATACGCAGTATTTT.

This chain uses TRBV5-6 with TRBJ2-3, with TRBD1 identical over 7 bases. Germline V gene lookup returns CDR1 SGHDT and CDR2 YYEEEE. CDR3 length equals 16 residues. V gave up 4 bases and J gave up 0 bases; unmatched junction bases: 8. The CDR3 sequence: CASSLRTGSSTDTQYF. In nucleotides, the CDR3 is TGTGCCAGCAGCCTAAGGACAGGATCTAGCACAGATACGCAGTATTTT.

This rearrangement joins TRBV12-3 or TRBV12-4 to TRBJ2-5; 7 nucleotides line up with TRBD1. V dropped 4 bases and J dropped 5; count of bases not matched to a gene: 4. The CDR3 contains 13 residues. The CDR3 reads CASSYRGSETQYF. The CDR3 region has the DNA TGTGCCAGCAGTTACAGGGGTAGTGAGACCCAGTACTTC.

The V gene is TRBV3-1 (or the pseudogene TRBV3-2), the J gene TRBJ2-7; perhaps TRBD2 as D (6 bases). The CDR3 spans 12 residues. Per germline, CDR1 LGHDT and CDR2 YNNKEL (reference sequence). V shed 8 bases and J shed 5 bases, with 13 bases lying between them. CDR3 sequence reads: CASWGTGHEQYF. CDR3 bases: TGTGCCAGCTGGGGGACTGGACACGAGCAGTACTTC.

This chain uses TRBV18 with TRBJ1-5; TRBD1 is a possible D gene (6 bases). This CDR3 spans 14 amino acids. Trimming pared 1 base from V and 6 bases from J, leaving 10 bases between. Per germline, CDR1 KGHSH and CDR2 LQKENI. The CDR3 DNA follows: TGTGCCAGCTCACCACGAAGGGGGGGTCAGCCCCAGCATTTT. Translating it yields CASSPRRGGQPQHF.

This clone is a singleton in its sample. This chain links TRBV2 with TRBJ1-6, with TRBD1 identical over 10 bases. This CDR3 is built from 13 residues. V shed 6 bases, J shed 8 bases, and the junction held 1 base outside the gene matches. The germline CDR1 and CDR2 sequences are SNHLY and FYNNEI. The CDR3 sequence: CASRGTGDSPLHF. CDR3 sequence (DNA): TGTGCCAGCAGGGGGACAGGGGATTCACCCCTCCACTTT.

The rearrangement links TRBV15 to TRBJ2-5; D gene ambiguous. The V gene lost 0 bases and the J gene lost 5 bases, with 4 bases spanning the gap. Germline V gene lookup returns CDR1 LNHNV and CDR2 YYDKDF (reference sequence). The CDR3 sequence is 12 residues long. DNA for the CDR3: TGTGCCACCAGCAGAGATGGCGAGACCCAGTACTTC. Amino acid sequence: CATSRDGETQYF.

CDR3 region: CATRPASGNYGYTF. The CDR3 DNA reads as TGTGCCACCCGCCCCGCTTCGGGGAACTATGGCTACACCTTC. The rearrangement joins TRBV2 to TRBJ1-2; D gene uncertain. V was trimmed by 10 bases and J by 2 bases, leaving 17 bases between them. The CDR3 is made up of 14 amino acids. Germline CDR1 and CDR2: SNHLY and FYNNEI.

This clone was recorded only once. V usage is TRBV5-8 and J usage is TRBJ1-5; no firm D call. This CDR3 comprises 14 residues. The germline CDR1 and CDR2 sequences are SGHTS and YDEGEE. V was trimmed by 4 bases and J by 9 bases, leaving 17 bases between them. The CDR3 here is CASSQDGVPRPQHF. In nucleotides, the CDR3 is TGTGCCAGCAGCCAAGACGGGGTTCCCAGGCCCCAGCATTTT.

This clone was seen a few times. This rearrangement joins TRBV11-2 to TRBJ2-5, with TRBD1 identical over 7 bases. Trimming removed 2 bases from V and 4 bases from J; junction bases left unmatched: 4. The CDR3 is 14 residues long. Germline V gene data show CDR1 as SGHAT and CDR2 as FQNNGV. The CDR3 is CASSLLNRGETQYF. Written as DNA, the CDR3 is TGTGCCAGCAGCTTATTGAACAGGGGAGAGACCCAGTACTTC.